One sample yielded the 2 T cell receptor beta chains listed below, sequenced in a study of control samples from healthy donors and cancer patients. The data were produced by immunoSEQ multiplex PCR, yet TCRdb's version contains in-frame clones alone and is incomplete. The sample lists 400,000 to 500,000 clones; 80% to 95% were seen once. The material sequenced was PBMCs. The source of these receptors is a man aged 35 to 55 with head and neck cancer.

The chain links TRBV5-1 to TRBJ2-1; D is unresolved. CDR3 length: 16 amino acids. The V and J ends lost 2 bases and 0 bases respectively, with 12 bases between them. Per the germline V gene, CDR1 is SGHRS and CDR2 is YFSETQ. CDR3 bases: TGCGCCAGCAGCTTTATCGAGACAAGCTCCTACAATGAGCAGTTCTTC. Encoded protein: CASSFIETSSYNEQFF.

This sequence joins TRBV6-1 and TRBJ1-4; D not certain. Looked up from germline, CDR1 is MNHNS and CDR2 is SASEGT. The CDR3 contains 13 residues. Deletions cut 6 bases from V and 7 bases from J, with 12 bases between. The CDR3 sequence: CASSYNAGEKLFF. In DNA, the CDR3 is TGTGCCAGCAGCTACAATGCGGGTGAAAAACTGTTTTTT.